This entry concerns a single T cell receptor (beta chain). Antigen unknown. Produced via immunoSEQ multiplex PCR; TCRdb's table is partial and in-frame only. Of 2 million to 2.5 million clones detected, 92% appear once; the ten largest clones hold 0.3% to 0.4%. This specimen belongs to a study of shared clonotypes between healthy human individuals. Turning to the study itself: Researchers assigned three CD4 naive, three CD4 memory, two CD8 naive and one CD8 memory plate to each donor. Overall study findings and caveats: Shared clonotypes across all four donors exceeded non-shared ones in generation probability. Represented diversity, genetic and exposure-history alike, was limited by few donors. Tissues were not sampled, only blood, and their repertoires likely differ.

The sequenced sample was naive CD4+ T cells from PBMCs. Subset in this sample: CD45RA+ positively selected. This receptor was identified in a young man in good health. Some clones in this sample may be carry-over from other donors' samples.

Here the CDR3 reads CASSIQTRIPTGYTF. The CDR3 coding sequence is TGTGCCAGCAGCATCCAGACCCGTATCCCTACTGGCTACACCTTC. V is TRBV28 and J is TRBJ1-2; D ambiguous. Germline-derived CDR1 and CDR2 are MDHEN and SYDVKM. Trimming took off 6 bases at V and 7 bases at J, with 21 bases between the two ends. The CDR3 has 15 residues.